Below are 19 T cell receptor beta chains sequenced from a single sample in a study of control samples from healthy donors and cancer patients. Assay used: immunoSEQ multiplex PCR; TCRdb lists only in-frame clones, some missing. In the table there are 120,000 or so clones, around 87% of which are singletons. What was sequenced was blood. These receptors were taken from a man aged 60-69 years in good health.

The rearrangement uses TRBV5-1 and TRBJ1-4; 7 nucleotides align to TRBD1. V trimming: 3 bases; J trimming: 0 bases; junction bases outside the gene matches: 2. Germline CDR1 SGHRS, CDR2 YFSETQ. The CDR3 length is 15 residues. Here the CDR3 DNA reads TGCGCCAGCAGCTCGGGGACAGCAACTAATGAAAAACTGTTTTTT. As protein: CASSSGTATNEKLFF. Full variable domain (missing parts from reference TRBV5-1 and TRBJ1-4): KAGVTQTPRYLIKTRGQQVTLSCSPISGHRSVSWYQQTPGQGLQFLFEYFSETQRNKGNFPGRFSGRQFSNSRSEMNVSTLELGDSALYLCASSSGTATNEKLFFGSGTQLSVL.

The chain is built from TRBV14 and TRBJ1-2; 9 bases agree with TRBD1. J gave up 7 bases and V 2 bases, and 8 bases lay outside the gene matches. Per the germline V gene, CDR1 is SGHDN and CDR2 is FVKESK. The CDR3 sequence is 15 residues long. The DNA of the CDR3 is TGTGCCAGCAGCCAAACGGGACAGGGCTTCGGTGGCTACACCTTC. Encoded protein: CASSQTGQGFGGYTF.

The V call is TRBV5-6, the J call TRBJ1-3, with 7 bases lining up with TRBD1. CDR1 is SGHDT and CDR2 is YYEEEE in the germline V gene. Trimming at V came to 4 bases and at J to 4 bases, leaving 5 bases not matched to a gene. This CDR3 region has 14 residues. Written as DNA, the CDR3 is TGTGCCAGCAGCCGTCGGGACAGAGGAAACACCATATATTTT. Translation: CASSRRDRGNTIYF.

With respect to this clone: The junction and the germline gene differ at one end; a read error may be behind it. The same CDR3 arises from other DNA sequences in this sample as well. The chain uses TRBV5-1 and TRBJ1-4; 9 positions match TRBD1. CDR3 length: 18 residues. Germline-derived CDR1 and CDR2 are SGHRS and YFSETQ. The CDR3 protein is CASRPGVGQGIANEKLFF. In nucleotides, the CDR3 is TGTGCCAGCAGACCAGGCGTTGGACAGGGGATAGCTAATGAAAAACTGTTTTTT.

The chain carries TRBV9 and TRBJ2-3, with 7 bases aligning to TRBD1. V shed 0 bases, J shed 0 bases, and the junction held 1 base outside the gene matches. The CDR3 consists of 15 residues. Germline V gene data show CDR1 as SGDLS and CDR2 as YYNGEE. This CDR3 is CASSVVGQSTDTQYF. The CDR3 DNA follows: TGTGCCAGCAGCGTAGTGGGACAGAGCACAGATACGCAGTATTTT.

The CDR3 DNA reads TGTGCCAGCAGTGCGCACAGGGGAAACACCATATATTTT. This sequence encodes CASSAHRGNTIYF. The gene calls are TRBV25-1 and TRBJ1-3; maybe TRBD1 (5 bases). Germline V lookup: CDR1 MGHDK, CDR2 SYGVNS. Trimming pared 4 bases from V and 4 bases from J, leaving 8 bases between. The CDR3 is 13 residues long.

The chain couples TRBV6-2 or TRBV6-3 to TRBJ1-6; D ambiguous. Trimming took off 2 bases at V and 7 bases at J, with 3 bases between the two ends. Germline loops: CDR1 MNHEY, CDR2 SVGEGT. The CDR3 runs 12 residues. The CDR3 sequence: CASSYLNSPLHF. The CDR3 DNA reads as TGTGCCAGCAGTTACCTAAATTCACCCCTCCACTTT.

The V call is TRBV7-2, the J call TRBJ2-7; 8 bases line up with TRBD2. V shed 6 bases and J 4 bases; nucleotides not matched to a gene: 11. The CDR3 consists of 15 residues. Germline CDR1 is SGHTA and CDR2 is FQGNSA. This chain's CDR3 is CASSQDSSGLYEQYF. Here the CDR3 DNA reads TGTGCCAGCAGTCAAGATTCTAGCGGGTTGTACGAGCAGTACTTC.

The chain links TRBV5-6 to TRBJ1-5; D gene unclear. V shed 0 bases and J shed 0 bases, with 13 bases lying between them. From germline, CDR1 is SGHDT and CDR2 YYEEEE. The CDR3 runs to 17 residues. The CDR3 region has the DNA TGTGCCAGCAGCTTGGTAGGCAGTTCTTATAGCAATCAGCCCCAGCATTTT. As protein: CASSLVGSSYSNQPQHF.

This chain links TRBV28 with TRBJ1-1; D uncertain. V lost 5 bases, J lost 0 bases, and 13 bases lay in between. The CDR3 has 15 residues. From germline, CDR1 is MDHEN and CDR2 SYDVKM. The CDR3 is CASSGATGVNTEAFF. As DNA, the CDR3 is TGTGCCAGCAGTGGCGCCACTGGGGTGAACACTGAAGCTTTCTTT. Complete variable domain (other parts from reference TRBV28 and TRBJ1-1): DVKVTQSSRYLVKRTGEKVFLECVQDMDHENMFWYRQDPGLGLRLIYFSYDVKMKEKGDIPEGYSVSREKKERFSLILESASTNQTSMYLCASSGATGVNTEAFFGQGTRLTVV.

This sequence joins TRBV6-2 or TRBV6-3 and TRBJ1-1, with D possibly matching TRBD1 (5 bases). Per the germline V gene, CDR1 is MNHEY and CDR2 is SVGEGT. With 4 bases removed from V and 4 bases from J, the gap between germline ends came to 16 bases. The CDR3 has 15 amino acids. Here the CDR3 reads CASSWGPHMGTEAFF. The CDR3 coding sequence is TGTGCCAGCAGTTGGGGCCCTCATATGGGCACTGAAGCTTTCTTT.

The V call is TRBV18, the J call TRBJ1-2, with 7 bases lining up with TRBD1. Unmatched junction bases numbered 11, after V lost 2 bases and J lost 8 bases. The CDR3 runs 15 residues. Germline assignment: CDR1 KGHSH and CDR2 LQKENI. CDR3 sequence reads: CASSPTGTGVRGYTF. In DNA form, the CDR3 reads TGTGCCAGCTCACCAACGGGAACAGGGGTCAGAGGCTACACCTTC.

The V call is TRBV7-8, the J call TRBJ2-3, with 11 bases fitting TRBD2. With V trimmed by 6 bases and J by 1 base, 3 bases remained unmatched. Looked up from germline, CDR1 is SGHVS and CDR2 is FQNEAQ. The CDR3 contains 15 residues. As DNA, the CDR3 is TGTGCCAGCAGTTGGGGACTAGCGGGCACAGATACGCAGTATTTT. Translating it yields CASSWGLAGTDTQYF.

The rearrangement links TRBV30 to TRBJ2-7; possibly TRBD1 or TRBD2 for D (5 bases each). The CDR3 runs 15 residues. Trimming cost V 4 bases and J 5 bases, with 21 bases left between them. Germline assignment: CDR1 GTSNPN and CDR2 SVGIG (reference sequence). This CDR3 is CAWNQRDLRRDEQYF. As DNA, the CDR3 is TGTGCCTGGAACCAAAGGGACCTCCGGAGAGACGAGCAGTACTTC.

CDR3 bases: TGTGCCACCGAAGATGCAAGGGTGGCAGCCTCGAGCGGGGAGCAGTACTTC. Translation gives CATEDARVAASSGEQYF. The chain uses TRBV10-3 and TRBJ2-7, with D perhaps TRBD2 (6 bases). The CDR3 runs to 17 residues. Germline CDR1 is ENHRY and CDR2 is SYGVKD. V dropped 10 bases and J dropped 7 bases, with 32 bases sitting between them.

The CDR3 loop is CATQWSASNQPQHF. The CDR3 DNA sequence: TGTGCCACCCAGTGGAGTGCGAGCAATCAGCCCCAGCATTTT. The chain links TRBV6-5 to TRBJ1-5; D is unresolved. Germline lookup yields CDR1 MNHEY and CDR2 SVGAGI. V was cut by 10 bases and J by 1 base, with 14 bases left in between. CDR3 length: 14 amino acids.

The CDR3 is CASSQGQTYNEQFF. CDR3 nucleotide sequence: TGCGCCAGCAGCCAGGGACAGACCTACAATGAGCAGTTCTTC. V is TRBV5-1 and J is TRBJ2-1; TRBD1 matches 7 bases. Germline trimming cut 4 bases from V and 2 bases from J; bases unmatched to any gene: 3. This CDR3 region has 14 residues. CDR1 and CDR2 from the germline V gene are SGHRS and YFSETQ.

This chain links TRBV24-1 with TRBJ2-7, with D possibly TRBD1 on 6 matching bases. Germline V lookup: CDR1 KGHDR, CDR2 SFDVKD. V was pared by 7 bases and J by 2 bases, with 8 bases between. The CDR3 is 12 residues long. CDR3 sequence (DNA): TGTGCCACCAGCAGGGGCCCCTACGAGCAGTACTTC. Amino acid sequence: CATSRGPYEQYF.

The chain has TRBV6-5 and TRBJ2-7; TRBD2 is a possible D gene (5 bases). From germline, CDR1 is MNHEY and CDR2 SVGAGI. The V gene lost 0 bases and the J gene lost 6 bases, with 15 bases spanning the gap. The CDR3 runs to 15 residues. The CDR3 spells CASSYSRTGRREQYF. The CDR3 DNA is TGTGCCAGCAGTTACTCCAGGACGGGAAGACGCGAGCAGTACTTC.